A single sample gave rise to the 26 T cell receptor beta chains below, sequenced in a study of T-cell memory formation after mild COVID-19. One entry per CDR3 protein results from TCRdb running MiXCR on the 5' RACE reads. The table lists 150,000 to 200,000 distinct CDR3 sequences, around 16% of them singletons. The sample comprised PBMCs or a T cell subset sorted from them (not recorded which). Source of these receptors: an adult woman who had mild COVID-19 (a few samples of this study predate the infection). Cell type and time point are not known.

This clonotype was detected a few times. The CDR3 DNA follows: TGTGCCAGCAGCTTAGGGGAGGGGACGCCCCTCCACTTT. Protein sequence: CASSLGEGTPLHF. V is TRBV11-2 and J is TRBJ1-6, with D perhaps matching TRBD1 (5 bases). This CDR3 region has 13 residues. CDR1 is SGHAT, CDR2 FQNNGV, per germline. V was shortened by 1 base and J by 13 bases, with 11 bases between the two germline ends. The full variable domain, rest sourced from reference TRBV11-2 and TRBJ1-6, is EAGVAQSPRYKIIEKRQSVAFWCNPISGHATLYWYQQILGQGPKLLIQFQNNGVVDDSQLPKDRFSAERLKGVDSTLKIQPAKLEDSAVYLCASSLGEGTPLHFGNGTRLTVT.

The V and J genes are TRBV7-9 and TRBJ2-7; D might be TRBD1 (5 bases). This CDR3 contains 13 residues. The germline V gene has CDR1 SEHNR and CDR2 FQNEAQ (reference sequence). The V gene lost 5 bases and the J gene lost 6 bases, with 14 bases spanning the gap. The CDR3 nucleotides read TGTGCCAGCAGCCTAGGACACGGGCGCGAGCAGTACTTC. Translation: CASSLGHGREQYF.

The chain links TRBV20-1 to TRBJ2-5, with TRBD1 identical over 8 bases. V was pared by 0 bases and J by 7 bases, with 7 bases of the junction left unmatched. This CDR3 has 14 amino acids. Germline assignment: CDR1 DFQATT and CDR2 SNEGSKA (reference sequence). CDR3 coding DNA: TGCAGTGCTAGAGATGGGGGACAGGTGGGGACCCAGTACTTC. Its protein is CSARDGGQVGTQYF.

This clonotype appeared a few times. This chain joins TRBV20-1 and TRBJ1-5; TRBD1 aligns across 7 bases. This CDR3 is 15 amino acids long. V lost 2 bases and J lost 3; bases outside the gene matches: 7. Per germline, CDR1 DFQATT and CDR2 SNEGSKA (reference sequence). This CDR3 is CSARKTGTNNQPQHF. The CDR3 nucleotides read TGCAGTGCTAGAAAGACAGGGACTAACAATCAGCCCCAGCATTTT.

The sample holds a few counts of this clonotype. V usage is TRBV20-1 and J usage is TRBJ2-5; perhaps TRBD1 as D (5 bases). The CDR3 has 13 residues. CDR1 and CDR2 (germline): DFQATT, SNEGSKA (reference sequence). V lost 5 bases to trimming and J lost 1 base, with 11 bases between them. This chain's CDR3 is CSASRQPQETQYF. In nucleotides, the CDR3 is TGCAGTGCTTCCCGACAGCCCCAAGAGACCCAGTACTTC.

This clonotype was detected only a few times. V usage is TRBV5-1 and J usage is TRBJ2-1, with D hard to call. From germline, CDR1 is SGHRS and CDR2 YFSETQ. The CDR3 consists of 13 residues. V lost 3 bases to trimming and J lost 4 bases, with 8 bases between them. This CDR3 reads CASSSGFYNEQFF. CDR3 nucleotides: TGCGCCAGCAGCTCCGGGTTTTACAATGAGCAGTTCTTC. The variable domain in full, completed from reference TRBV5-1 and TRBJ2-1, reads KAGVTQTPRYLIKTRGQQVTLSCSPISGHRSVSWYQQTPGQGLQFLFEYFSETQRNKGNFPGRFSGRQFSNSRSEMNVSTLELGDSALYLCASSSGFYNEQFFGPGTRLTVL.

This clonotype was counted ten times or more. The chain employs TRBV7-6 and TRBJ2-2; 10 positions match TRBD1. The germline V gene has CDR1 SGHVS and CDR2 FNYEAQ. This CDR3 comprises 17 residues. The V segment lost 0 bases and the J segment 4 bases; nucleotides outside the gene matches: 5. The CDR3 sequence: CASSLAGTGVSTGELFF. CDR3 nucleotide sequence: TGTGCCAGCAGCTTAGCGGGGACAGGGGTTTCCACCGGGGAGCTGTTTTTT.

This clonotype was detected a few times. The chain uses TRBV7-2 and TRBJ2-2; 10 nucleotides agree with TRBD2. After removal of 5 bases from V and 3 bases from J, the junction contained 6 bases not matched to a gene. Germline V gene lookup returns CDR1 SGHTA and CDR2 FQGNSA. The CDR3 totals 16 residues. CDR3 region: CASSRSGRGYTGELFF. In DNA, the CDR3 is TGTGCCAGCAGCCGAAGCGGGAGGGGTTACACCGGGGAGCTGTTTTTT.

The genes are TRBV5-1 and TRBJ1-4; the match to TRBD1 covers 10 bases. The CDR3 totals 16 residues. From germline, CDR1 is SGHRS and CDR2 YFSETQ. With V trimmed by 3 bases and J by 8 bases, 10 bases remained unmatched. The CDR3 DNA sequence: TGCGCCAGCAGCTGGGGACAGGGGATAAGTGGAGAAAAACTGTTTTTT. Translated: CASSWGQGISGEKLFF.

This clonotype was found a few times. The chain combines TRBV3-1 with TRBJ2-5; 15 bases are a match to TRBD2. The CDR3 runs to 16 residues. The ends lost 4 bases at V and 3 bases at J; junction bases unmatched: 3. CDR1 is LGHDT and CDR2 is YNNKEL in the germline V gene (reference sequence). The CDR3 loop is CASSLGLAGGEETQYF. The CDR3 region has the DNA TGTGCCAGCAGCCTCGGACTAGCGGGAGGGGAAGAGACCCAGTACTTC.

This clonotype showed up just a few times. The genes are TRBV10-3 and TRBJ2-5; D may be TRBD2 (6 bases). Germline V CDR1 and CDR2: ENHRY, SYGVKD. The length of the CDR3 is 14 residues. Trimming pared 2 bases from V and 0 bases from J, leaving 7 bases between. Here the CDR3 DNA reads TGTGCCATCAGTGAGGCGGGGTACCAAGAGACCCAGTACTTC. It translates to CAISEAGYQETQYF.

The chain combines TRBV5-1 with TRBJ2-1; the D is unclear. V was clipped by 5 bases and J by 6 bases, with 21 bases between them. This CDR3 is 16 amino acids long. Per germline, CDR1 SGHRS and CDR2 YFSETQ. CDR3 bases: TGCGCCAGCAGGTTTTCGAACACCAAACGGGCCAATGAGCAGTTCTTC. It codes for CASRFSNTKRANEQFF.

The rearrangement uses TRBV12-3 or TRBV12-4 and TRBJ2-7; possible D gene TRBD2, 6 bases. The CDR3 runs to 16 residues. Trimming stripped 4 bases from V and 7 bases from J, with 23 bases between. The CDR3 DNA sequence: TGTGCCAGCAGTTCCTACCGATCCGGGACTCCCGGGGAGCAGTACTTC. Translating it yields CASSSYRSGTPGEQYF.

V is TRBV10-3 and J is TRBJ2-1, with 9 nucleotides matching TRBD2. After removal of 4 bases from V and 5 bases from J, the junction contained 6 bases not matched to a gene. In germline, CDR1 is ENHRY, CDR2 SYGVKD. The CDR3 runs 15 residues. CDR3 sequence reads: CAISVGVAGDNEQFF. The CDR3 DNA sequence: TGTGCCATCAGTGTCGGGGTAGCGGGAGACAATGAGCAGTTCTTC.

The chain uses TRBV21-1 and TRBJ1-1; the table gives TRBD1 as D, unverified against the DNA. TRBV21-1 is designated a pseudogene. The CDR3 runs 18 residues. CDR3 amino acids: CASSKDPRDLRWDTEAFF. CDR3 in DNA: TGTGCCAGCAGCAAAGACCCTCGGGACCTAAGATGGGACACTGAAGCTTTCTTT.

This clonotype was found a few times. The chain employs TRBV19 and TRBJ2-5, with 8 nucleotides matching TRBD1. J gave up 4 bases and V 4 bases, and 5 bases lay outside the gene matches. Per germline, CDR1 LNHDA and CDR2 SQIVND (reference sequence). This CDR3 spans 14 amino acids. In DNA form, the CDR3 reads TGTGCCAGTAGTAATTATGGACAGGGAGAGACCCAGTACTTC. Its protein is CASSNYGQGETQYF.

This clonotype was seen a few times. This sequence joins TRBV7-2 and TRBJ2-1; TRBD2 matches at 11 bases. CDR1 and CDR2 (germline): SGHTA, FQGNSA. The junction had 4 bases not matched to a gene; V was cut back by 5 bases and J by 4 bases. The CDR3 totals 15 residues. For the CDR3, the DNA is TGTGCCAGCAGCGCATCTAGCGGGAGGTACAATGAGCAGTTCTTC. The encoded protein is CASSASSGRYNEQFF.

The sample holds a few counts of this clonotype. The chain joins TRBV7-2 to TRBJ2-1; D is ambiguous. This CDR3 is built from 11 residues. V dropped 5 bases and J dropped 8 bases, with 7 bases sitting between them. Germline CDR1 and CDR2: SGHTA and FQGNSA. CDR3 sequence (DNA): TGTGCCAGCAGCCGAGTACATGAGCAGTTCTTC. Protein sequence: CASSRVHEQFF.

The CDR3, as DNA: TGTGCCAGCGGGGACCCAGGGGGGCCAACCAGCACAGATACGCAGTATTTT. Its protein is CASGDPGGPTSTDTQYF. The chain is built from TRBV6-5 and TRBJ2-3, with a tentative D call TRBD1 (7 bases). Germline V CDR1 and CDR2: MNHEY, SVGAGI. V was clipped by 8 bases and J by 0 bases, with 21 bases between them. The CDR3 has 17 amino acids.

The chain links TRBV28 to TRBJ1-1; D might be TRBD1 (5 bases). Germline V gene lookup returns CDR1 MDHEN and CDR2 SYDVKM. The ends were cut back, 2 bases at V and 0 bases at J, with 10 bases in the middle. This CDR3 region has 15 residues. CDR3 in amino acids: CASSLQGIMNTEAFF. In nucleotides, the CDR3 is TGTGCCAGCAGTTTACAGGGTATCATGAACACTGAAGCTTTCTTT.

This clonotype was seen only a few times. V is TRBV21-1 and J is TRBJ2-2. TRBV21-1 is annotated as a pseudogene. The CDR3 loop spans 12 amino acids. The CDR3 sequence is CASSIAGGELFF. The CDR3 region has the DNA TGTGCCAGCAGCATAGCGGGAGGGGAGCTGTTTTTT.

This clonotype is a singleton in its sample. J is TRBJ1-4 and V is TRBV7-9; unclear D gene. The CDR3 is made up of 15 amino acids. V lost 2 bases and J 0 bases, leaving 7 bases between the germline ends. The germline V gene has CDR1 SEHNR and CDR2 FQNEAQ (reference sequence). The CDR3 nucleotides are TGTGCCAGCAGCTTATGGTCAACAACTAATGAAAAACTGTTTTTT. Translating it yields CASSLWSTTNEKLFF.

The chain couples TRBV10-3 to TRBJ1-3; D not certain. The germline V gene encodes CDR1 ENHRY and CDR2 SYGVKD. The V and J ends lost 7 bases and 2 bases respectively, with 9 bases between them. The CDR3 covers 13 residues. The CDR3: CAITREPGNTIYF. CDR3 DNA sequence: TGTGCCATCACGAGGGAGCCTGGAAACACCATATATTTT.

The CDR3 loop is CSARDPGTGSYEQYF. In DNA, the CDR3 is TGCAGTGCTAGAGACCCCGGGACAGGGTCCTACGAGCAGTACTTC. The chain links TRBV20-1 to TRBJ2-7; 9 positions match TRBD1. This CDR3 has 15 residues. Germline assignment: CDR1 DFQATT and CDR2 SNEGSKA (reference sequence). Trimming at V came to 0 bases and at J to 1 base, leaving 4 bases not matched to a gene.

This clonotype was detected a few times. This chain connects TRBV6-5 to TRBJ1-2; 8 bases align to TRBD1. CDR1 is MNHEY and CDR2 is SVGAGI in the germline V gene. The CDR3 is 12 amino acids. V gave up 8 bases and J gave up 7 bases; unmatched junction bases: 6. The CDR3 bases are TGTGCCAGCGGACGACAGGGGTCTGGCTACACCTTC. It is translated as CASGRQGSGYTF.

This clonotype turned up a few times. V gene TRBV5-1 combines with J gene TRBJ2-7; D might be TRBD1 or TRBD2, each matching 7 bases. V gave up 3 bases and J gave up 2 bases, with 15 bases separating them. Germline V CDR1 and CDR2: SGHRS, YFSETQ. The CDR3 runs 15 residues. CDR3 coding DNA: TGCGCCAGCAGCTCCAGGGGGGGGACAACCTACGAGCAGTACTTC. Its translation: CASSSRGGTTYEQYF.